What follows are 28 T cell receptor beta chains derived from one specimen sequenced in a study of identical twins. TCRdb recomputed calls from the 5' RACE reads with MiXCR, one row per CDR3 protein. This table has some 500,000 distinct CDR3 sequences, about 13% appearing once. This same sample was also taken into another study, of yellow fever vaccine responses in identical twins.

What was sequenced was CD4+ T cells sorted from blood. The receptors derive from a woman aged 18-30 years in good health.

The rearrangement links TRBV7-2 to TRBJ1-6; no firm D call. Trimming removed 1 base from V and 6 bases from J, with 7 bases in between. Germline V gene sequence: CDR1 SGHTA, CDR2 FQGNSA. The CDR3 runs 14 residues. The CDR3 spells CASSLVLRNSPLHF. The CDR3 DNA sequence: TGTGCCAGCAGCTTAGTTCTTCGTAATTCACCCCTCCACTTT.

This clonotype was picked up a small number of times. V is TRBV4-3 and J is TRBJ2-7; TRBD1 matches 7 bases. J was trimmed by 2 bases and V by 3 bases; bases with no gene match: 7. This CDR3 has 15 residues. CDR1 is LGHNA and CDR2 is YSLEER in the germline V gene. The CDR3 loop reads CASSHQSQGTYEQYF. In nucleotides, the CDR3 is TGCGCCAGCAGCCACCAATCACAGGGGACCTACGAGCAGTACTTC.

This clonotype occurred many times. The rearrangement links TRBV12-3 or TRBV12-4 to TRBJ2-7, with D uncertain. V was shortened by 1 base and J by 6 bases, with 4 bases between the two germline ends. The CDR3 extends over 11 amino acids. The DNA for the CDR3 is TGTGCCAGCAGTTTAGTCCTCGAGCAGTACTTC. Amino acid sequence: CASSLVLEQYF.

The chain carries TRBV10-1 and TRBJ2-4; D remains ambiguous. The CDR3 runs 19 residues. Germline CDR1 and CDR2: WNHNN and SYGVQD (reference sequence). Trimming took off 2 bases at V and 2 bases at J, with 22 bases between the two ends. Here the CDR3 DNA reads TGCGCCAGCAGTGAGGAGAAAGTACAAGGAAAACTATCCAAAAACATTCAGTACTTC. Its translation: CASSEEKVQGKLSKNIQYF.

This clonotype was seen more than once but under ten times. The chain has TRBV7-9 and TRBJ2-1, with unresolved D. Between the trimmed V and J ends, which lost 0 bases and 2 bases, there was a span of 8 bases. The CDR3 has 15 amino acids. CDR1 and CDR2 from the germline V gene are SEHNR and FQNEAQ (reference sequence). CDR3 residues: CASSLAHGTYNEQFF. Written as DNA, the CDR3 is TGTGCCAGCAGCTTAGCGCATGGGACCTACAATGAGCAGTTCTTC. The full variable domain, rest sourced from reference TRBV7-9 and TRBJ2-1, is DTGVSQNPRHKITKRGQNVTFRCDPISEHNRLYWYRQTLGQGPEFLTYFQNEAQLEKSRLLSDRFSAERPKGSFSTLEIQRTEQGDSAMYLCASSLAHGTYNEQFFGPGTRLTVL.

This clonotype occurred a few times. The chain combines TRBV7-2 with TRBJ2-5, with 7 nucleotides matching TRBD2. V lost 5 bases and J lost 4; bases outside the gene matches: 4. The germline V gene has CDR1 SGHTA and CDR2 FQGNSA. CDR3 size: 13 residues. The CDR3 spells CASSTPGGETQYF. For the CDR3, the DNA is TGTGCCAGCAGCACCCCGGGGGGAGAGACCCAGTACTTC. Full variable domain (remainder filled in from reference TRBV7-2 and TRBJ2-5): GAGVSQSPSNKVTEKGKDVELRCDPISGHTALYWYRQSLGQGLEFLIYFQGNSAPDKSGLPSDRFSAERTGGSVSTLTIQRTQQEDSAVYLCASSTPGGETQYFGPGTRLLVL.

The chain combines TRBV5-1 with TRBJ2-2; TRBD1 is a possible D gene (6 bases). V lost 6 bases to trimming and J lost 0 bases, with 15 bases between them. CDR1 is SGHRS, CDR2 YFSETQ, per germline. The length of the CDR3 is 16 residues. The CDR3 spells CASKGTTIANTGELFF. The CDR3 nucleotides are TGCGCCAGCAAAGGGACAACCATAGCGAACACCGGGGAGCTGTTTTTT.

In its sample, this clonotype was seen once. A much larger clone differs from this one at a single base, so this may be a read error. The rearrangement uses TRBV29-1 and TRBJ2-1, with 11 bases lining up with TRBD1. The germline gives CDR1 SQVTM, CDR2 ANQGSEA. The CDR3 runs 14 residues. CDR3 nucleotide sequence: TGCAGCGTTAACCGGGACAGGGGGTACAAAGAGCAGTTCTTC. It codes for CSVNRDRGYKEQFF.

This clonotype was counted between two and nine times. The chain employs TRBV3-1 and TRBJ2-7, with a possible D match to TRBD2 (5 bases). V lost 4 bases and J 3 bases, leaving 19 bases between the germline ends. CDR1 is LGHDT, CDR2 YNNKEL, per germline (reference sequence). CDR3 length equals 16 residues. The CDR3 DNA reads as TGTGCCAGCAGCCGAACGAGGGTACCTTATCTCTACGAGCAGTACTTC. Translating gives CASSRTRVPYLYEQYF.

This clonotype has more than one count but fewer than ten. This rearrangement joins TRBV5-6 to TRBJ2-3, with 8 bases lining up with TRBD2. The CDR3 covers 17 residues. With 3 bases clipped from V and 2 bases from J, the junction kept 11 bases outside the gene matches. Germline values: CDR1 SGHDT, CDR2 YYEEEE. The chain's CDR3 is CASSSTLAGMVTDTQYF. In DNA, the CDR3 is TGTGCCAGCAGCTCGACGCTAGCGGGTATGGTCACAGATACGCAGTATTTT.

The V gene is TRBV7-8, the J gene TRBJ2-7, with 8 bases aligning to TRBD1. V was pared by 5 bases and J by 0 bases, with 3 bases of the junction left unmatched. The germline gives CDR1 SGHVS, CDR2 FQNEAQ. The CDR3 sequence is 14 residues long. This CDR3 reads CASSQGAFSYEQYF. DNA for the CDR3: TGTGCCAGCAGCCAGGGGGCCTTCTCCTACGAGCAGTACTTC.

The CDR3, as DNA: TGTGCCAGCAGGCGGGACGGAGCGAACACCGGGGAGCTGTTTTTT. This sequence encodes CASRRDGANTGELFF. The rearrangement uses TRBV14 and TRBJ2-2, with D tentatively TRBD2 (6 bases). The CDR3 covers 15 residues. V lost 6 bases, J lost 0 bases, and 11 bases lay in between. The V gene's germline CDR1 is SGHDN and CDR2 FVKESK.

The chain carries TRBV6-1 and TRBJ2-2; no reliable D call. V lost 7 bases and J 2 bases, leaving 8 bases between the germline ends. From germline, CDR1 is MNHNS and CDR2 SASEGT. The CDR3 covers 13 residues. This CDR3 is CASMAPNTGELFF. The CDR3 bases are TGTGCCAGCATGGCCCCAAACACCGGGGAGCTGTTTTTT.

This clonotype was counted between two and nine times. The genes are TRBV3-1 and TRBJ2-5; 7 nucleotides line up with TRBD1. CDR3 length: 15 residues. Germline V gene data show CDR1 as LGHDT and CDR2 as YNNKEL (reference sequence). Trimming cost V 2 bases and J 4 bases; bases outside gene matches: 7. CDR3 DNA: TGTGCCAGCAGCCAAAAACAGGGGATGAGAGAGACCCAGTACTTC. As protein: CASSQKQGMRETQYF.

This clonotype was counted a few times. The V call is TRBV20-1, the J call TRBJ2-2; D gene unclear. Germline-derived CDR1 and CDR2 are DFQATT and SNEGSKA (reference sequence). The CDR3 runs to 14 residues. With 2 bases removed from V and 4 bases from J, the gap between germline ends came to 11 bases. CDR3 nucleotide sequence: TGCAGTGCTAGATTACAGAAAGGCACCGGGGAGCTGTTTTTT. Protein product: CSARLQKGTGELFF.

V is TRBV20-1 and J is TRBJ1-2; D perhaps matches TRBD1 (5 bases). The V and J ends lost 7 bases and 2 bases respectively, with 17 bases between them. Germline V lookup: CDR1 DFQATT, CDR2 SNEGSKA (reference sequence). The CDR3 totals 14 residues. CDR3 in amino acids: CSVHDRQGNYGYTF. DNA for the CDR3: TGCAGTGTACACGATCGTCAGGGAAACTATGGCTACACCTTC.

V and J are TRBV9 and TRBJ2-3; 12 nucleotides align to TRBD2. The CDR3 consists of 19 residues. The germline CDR1 and CDR2 sequences are SGDLS and YYNGEE. J lost 1 base, V lost 0 bases, and 9 bases had no gene match. The chain's CDR3 is CASSVDVTSGRLGTDTQYF. The CDR3 DNA is TGTGCCAGCAGCGTAGATGTCACTAGCGGGAGGTTAGGCACAGATACGCAGTATTTT.

The chain carries TRBV10-3 and TRBJ2-7; D is ambiguous. The length of the CDR3 is 14 residues. V lost 4 bases and J lost 3, with 13 bases in between. Germline CDR1 ENHRY, CDR2 SYGVKD. The CDR3 is CAISVDQGSYEQYF. The CDR3 region has the DNA TGTGCCATCAGTGTTGACCAAGGAAGCTACGAGCAGTACTTC.

This clonotype was seen a few times. The rearrangement joins TRBV7-8 to TRBJ2-7; unclear D gene. V lost 4 bases and J lost 5, with 15 bases in between. The CDR3 contains 14 residues. Germline V lookup: CDR1 SGHVS, CDR2 FQNEAQ. CDR3 loop: CASSSPETRNEQYF. CDR3 nucleotides: TGTGCCAGCAGCTCACCTGAGACCCGGAACGAGCAGTACTTC.

This clonotype has at least ten counts. The rearrangement uses TRBV5-1 and TRBJ2-3, with 9 nucleotides matching TRBD2. V shed 0 bases and J 3 bases; nucleotides not matched to a gene: 5. The CDR3 consists of 16 residues. Germline values: CDR1 SGHRS, CDR2 YFSETQ. The CDR3 sequence: CASSLGTSVGTDTQYF. In DNA form, the CDR3 reads TGCGCCAGCAGCTTGGGGACTAGCGTCGGAACAGATACGCAGTATTTT.

The chain carries TRBV6-5 and TRBJ1-6; D possibly corresponds to TRBD1 (6 bases). This CDR3 region has 15 residues. Germline CDR1 MNHEY, CDR2 SVGAGI. Between the trimmed V and J ends, which lost 4 bases and 5 bases, there was a span of 12 bases. The CDR3 DNA reads TGTGCCAGCAGTTGGGGGACACTAGATAATTCACCCCTCCACTTT. It specifies CASSWGTLDNSPLHF.

This clonotype was seen more than once but under ten times. This chain links TRBV4-1 with TRBJ2-7; 7 bases line up with TRBD1. The CDR3 has 13 residues. After removal of 4 bases from V and 7 bases from J, the junction contained 7 bases not matched to a gene. CDR1 MGHRA and CDR2 YSYEKL come from the germline V gene. The chain's CDR3 is CASSRPTGWEQYF. The CDR3, as DNA: TGCGCCAGCAGCCGCCCGACAGGGTGGGAGCAGTACTTC.

V is TRBV28 and J is TRBJ2-5, with D unresolved. The CDR3 is 14 residues long. Trimming stripped 3 bases from V and 2 bases from J, with 10 bases between. CDR1 is MDHEN, CDR2 SYDVKM, per germline. CDR3 amino acids: CASSLLALQETQYF. The CDR3 DNA is TGTGCCAGCAGTTTGCTGGCGCTACAAGAGACCCAGTACTTC.

This clonotype was counted only a few times. The CDR3 region has the DNA TGCAGTGCCCCCCACCGTACAACGCTTGGGTTGGATACGCAGTATTTT. It specifies CSAPHRTTLGLDTQYF. The rearrangement links TRBV20-1 to TRBJ2-3; D is ambiguous. This CDR3 region has 16 residues. The germline V gene encodes CDR1 DFQATT and CDR2 SNEGSKA (reference sequence). The V and J ends lost 6 bases and 6 bases respectively, with 25 bases between them.

V gene TRBV5-1 combines with J gene TRBJ1-4; D is unresolved. In germline, CDR1 is SGHRS, CDR2 YFSETQ. Between the trimmed V and J ends, which lost 0 bases and 6 bases, there was a span of 12 bases. This CDR3 is 15 amino acids long. CDR3 sequence (DNA): TGCGCCAGCAGCTTGGGACAACTGCGGGATGAAAAACTGTTTTTT. Protein sequence: CASSLGQLRDEKLFF. Full variable domain (outside the CDR3, taken from reference TRBV5-1 and TRBJ1-4): KAGVTQTPRYLIKTRGQQVTLSCSPISGHRSVSWYQQTPGQGLQFLFEYFSETQRNKGNFPGRFSGRQFSNSRSEMNVSTLELGDSALYLCASSLGQLRDEKLFFGSGTQLSVL.

This clonotype turned up a few times. The CDR3 DNA reads as TGTGCCAGCAACCTCAGGGGCAGGGATGAAAAACTGTTTTTT. Residues: CASNLRGRDEKLFF. The chain is built from TRBV5-6 and TRBJ1-4, with D possibly TRBD1 on 6 matching bases. Germline V gene sequence: CDR1 SGHDT, CDR2 YYEEEE. The germline V and J ends were trimmed by 6 bases and 6 bases, with 15 bases remaining between them. The CDR3 covers 14 residues.

The CDR3 here is CATSRDRTAGVGDTQYF. The CDR3 DNA reads as TGTGCCACCAGCAGAGATCGGACAGCGGGAGTGGGAGATACGCAGTATTTT. The chain combines TRBV15 with TRBJ2-3; TRBD2 agrees at 8 bases. The CDR3 contains 17 residues. V was pared by 0 bases and J by 5 bases, with 10 bases of the junction left unmatched. The V gene's germline CDR1 is LNHNV and CDR2 YYDKDF (reference sequence).

The chain links TRBV3-1 to TRBJ2-1, with TRBD2 identical over 8 bases. The CDR3 length is 11 residues. The V and J ends lost 3 bases and 12 bases, in that order; junction bases with no gene match: 1. CDR1 is LGHDT, CDR2 YNNKEL, per germline (reference sequence). CDR3 sequence reads: CASSHSGGQFF. The CDR3, as DNA: TGTGCCAGCAGCCACAGCGGGGGGCAGTTCTTC.